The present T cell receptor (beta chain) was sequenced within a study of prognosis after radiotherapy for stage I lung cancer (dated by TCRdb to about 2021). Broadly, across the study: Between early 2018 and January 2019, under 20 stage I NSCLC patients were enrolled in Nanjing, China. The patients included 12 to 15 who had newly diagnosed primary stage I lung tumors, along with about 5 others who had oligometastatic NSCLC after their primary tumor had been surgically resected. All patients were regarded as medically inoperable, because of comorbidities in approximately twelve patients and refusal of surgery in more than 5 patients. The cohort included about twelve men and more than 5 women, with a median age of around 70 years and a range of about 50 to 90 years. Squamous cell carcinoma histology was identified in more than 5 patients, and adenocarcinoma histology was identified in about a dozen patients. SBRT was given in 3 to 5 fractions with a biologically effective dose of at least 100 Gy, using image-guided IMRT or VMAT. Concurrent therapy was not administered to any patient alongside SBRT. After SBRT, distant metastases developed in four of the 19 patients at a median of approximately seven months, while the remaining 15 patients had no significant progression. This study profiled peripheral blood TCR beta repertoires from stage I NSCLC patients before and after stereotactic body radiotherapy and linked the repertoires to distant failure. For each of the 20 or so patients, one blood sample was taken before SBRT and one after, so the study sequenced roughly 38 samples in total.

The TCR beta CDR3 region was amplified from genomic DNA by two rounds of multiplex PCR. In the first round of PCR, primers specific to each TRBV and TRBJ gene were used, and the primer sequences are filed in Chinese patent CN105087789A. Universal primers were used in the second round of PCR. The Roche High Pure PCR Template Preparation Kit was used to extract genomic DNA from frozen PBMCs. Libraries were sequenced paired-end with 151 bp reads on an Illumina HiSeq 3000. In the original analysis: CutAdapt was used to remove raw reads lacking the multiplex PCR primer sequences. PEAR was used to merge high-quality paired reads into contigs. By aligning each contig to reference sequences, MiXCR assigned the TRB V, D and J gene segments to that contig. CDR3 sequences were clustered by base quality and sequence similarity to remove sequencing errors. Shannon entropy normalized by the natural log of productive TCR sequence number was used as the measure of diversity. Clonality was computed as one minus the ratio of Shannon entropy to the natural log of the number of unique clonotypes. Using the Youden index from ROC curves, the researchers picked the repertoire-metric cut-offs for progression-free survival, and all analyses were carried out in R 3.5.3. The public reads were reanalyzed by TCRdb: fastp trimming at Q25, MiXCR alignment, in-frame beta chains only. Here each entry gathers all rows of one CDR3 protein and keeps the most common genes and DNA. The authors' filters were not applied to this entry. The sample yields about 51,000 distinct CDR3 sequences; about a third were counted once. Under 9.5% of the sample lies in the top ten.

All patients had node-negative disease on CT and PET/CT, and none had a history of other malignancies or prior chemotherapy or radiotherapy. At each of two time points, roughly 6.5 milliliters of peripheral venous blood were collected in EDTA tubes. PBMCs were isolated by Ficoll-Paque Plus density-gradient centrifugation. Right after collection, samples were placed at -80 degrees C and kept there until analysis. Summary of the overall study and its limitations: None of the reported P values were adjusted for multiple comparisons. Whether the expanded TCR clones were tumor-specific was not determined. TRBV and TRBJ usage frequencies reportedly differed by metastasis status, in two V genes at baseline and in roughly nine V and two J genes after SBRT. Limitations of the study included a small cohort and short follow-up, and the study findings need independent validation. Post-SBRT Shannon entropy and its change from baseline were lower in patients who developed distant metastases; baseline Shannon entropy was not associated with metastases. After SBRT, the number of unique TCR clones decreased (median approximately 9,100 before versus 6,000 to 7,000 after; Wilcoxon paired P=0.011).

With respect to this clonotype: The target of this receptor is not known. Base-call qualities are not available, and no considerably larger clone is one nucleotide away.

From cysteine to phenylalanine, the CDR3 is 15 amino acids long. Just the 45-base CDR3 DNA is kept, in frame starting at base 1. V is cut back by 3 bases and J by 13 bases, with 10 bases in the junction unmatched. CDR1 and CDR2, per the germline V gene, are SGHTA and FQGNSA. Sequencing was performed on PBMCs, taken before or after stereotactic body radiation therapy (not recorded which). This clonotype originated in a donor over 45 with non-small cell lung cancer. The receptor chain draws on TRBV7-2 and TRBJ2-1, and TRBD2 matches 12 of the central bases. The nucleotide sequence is TGTGCCAGCAGCTTCAAGACTAGCGGGGGAGTGGATCAGTTCTTC. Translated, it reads CASSFKTSGGVDQFF.